This TCR beta chain was observed in a study of T cells in Graves' hyperthyroidism and ophthalmopathy. Notes on the study in general: Stable hyperthyroidism was told apart from ophthalmopathy by a model built on 13 V-J features.

On this clonotype: Its target is unknown.

The CDR3 regions of TCR beta were amplified from RNA transcripts. In the first-round RT-PCR of the TCR CDR3, the HTBI primer set was used. TCRdb re-called the multiplex PCR reads with MiXCR, one entry per CDR3 protein. The repertoire includes more than 500,000 distinct CDR3 sequences, roughly 14% of them detected once, and 3.5% to 4.5% sits in the top ten. This sample holds PBMCs from approximately 9 ml fresh peripheral blood. Trimming took 2 bases from V and 4 from J, leaving 14 bases between them. This CDR3 spans 15 amino acids. The chain links TRBV12-3 or TRBV12-4 to TRBJ1-2; D unresolved. This clonotype was sampled from a woman aged 40-49 years with Graves' ophthalmopathy. Sample: blood. CDR3 sequence reads: CASSLRADGVYGYTF. In DNA form, the CDR3 reads TGTGCCAGCAGTTTACGGGCCGACGGAGTCTATGGCTACACCTTC.